The T cell receptor beta chain described here comes from a study of human T cells and chemical hapten exposure. Study as a whole: The study sensitized with 2% DPC on a 2 cm by 2 cm patch of upper inner arm skin.

The library tagged each cDNA molecule with unique molecular identifiers. MiXCR, run by TCRdb on the RACE reads, gives a single entry per CDR3 protein. The sample lists 150,000 to 200,000 distinct CDR3 sequences, roughly 30% occurring once. Sample time point: pre-sensitization, week 0. Treatment reported: therapeutic diphenylcyclopropenone sensitization with weekly scalp DPC. Extraction yielded total RNA from whole blood (unfractionated). Many counts were recorded for this clonotype. The CDR3 is 15 residues long. The germline CDR1 and CDR2 sequences are SQVTM and ANQGSEA. V was pared by 3 bases and J by 4 bases, with 18 bases between.

This specimen consisted of whole blood, obtained in connection with sensitization to the hapten diphenylcyclopropenone (DPC). This chain uses TRBV29-1 with TRBJ2-5, with D perhaps TRBD1 (6 bases). The TCR originated in a woman between 25 and 40 years old with alopecia areata. Some clones in this sample may be carry-over from other donors' samples. The CDR3 is CSVEAGDNFGETQYF. The DNA for the CDR3 is TGCAGCGTTGAGGCAGGGGATAATTTTGGAGAGACCCAGTACTTC.